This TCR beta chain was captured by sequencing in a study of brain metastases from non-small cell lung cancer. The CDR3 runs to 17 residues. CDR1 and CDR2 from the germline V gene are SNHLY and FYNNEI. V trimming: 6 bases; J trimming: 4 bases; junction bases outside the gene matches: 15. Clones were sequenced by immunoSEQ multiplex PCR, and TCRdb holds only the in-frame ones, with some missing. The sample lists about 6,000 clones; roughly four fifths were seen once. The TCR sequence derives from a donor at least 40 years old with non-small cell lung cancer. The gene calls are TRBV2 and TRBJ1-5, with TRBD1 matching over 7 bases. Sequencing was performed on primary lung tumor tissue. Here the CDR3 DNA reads TGTGCCAGCAGGACGAAAAACAGGGGACACCGTAATCAGCCCCAGCATTTT. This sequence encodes CASRTKNRGHRNQPQHF.